The clone carrying this T cell receptor beta chain turned up a few times. This entry comes from a study of OX40 agonist ivuxolimab in advanced cancers. Across the whole study: With a range of roughly 20 to 80, age averaged roughly 60 years, and 65% to 90% were male.

This CDR3 is built from 16 residues. Deletions cut 5 bases from V and 0 bases from J, with 17 bases between. Germline V gene data show CDR1 as MGHRA and CDR2 as YSYEKL. Using immunoSEQ multiplex PCR, the repertoire was profiled, and TCRdb retains in-frame clones only, with some absent. The table includes about 86,000 clones, about 90% detected once. The clonotype comes from an adult with an advanced solid tumor such as melanoma, head and neck, liver or kidney cancer. The source material was CD4+ or CD8+ T cells sorted from blood, sampled in a trial of the OX40 agonist ivuxolimab. The V gene is TRBV4-1, the J gene TRBJ2-7; D might be TRBD2 (6 bases). In DNA, the CDR3 is TGCGCCAGCAGCGACACACGCGGGACGGCCTCCTACGAGCAGTACTTC. This codes for CASSDTRGTASYEQYF.